These 21 T cell receptor beta chains were all obtained from the same sample, sequenced in a study of blood T cell repertoires in COVID-19. Libraries were prepared by immunoSEQ multiplex PCR; TCRdb keeps only in-frame clonotypes and omits some of them. The data show about 110,000 clones, with roughly nine tenths seen just once and about a third held by the top ten. Input material: peripheral blood. These receptors all come from a woman older than 75 with acute or convalescent COVID-19.

The chain carries TRBV27 and TRBJ2-1, with 11 bases matching TRBD2. With V trimmed by 7 bases and J by 4 bases, 6 bases remained unmatched. CDR1 and CDR2 (germline): MNHEY, SMNVEV (reference sequence). The CDR3 has 15 residues. CDR3 coding DNA: TGTGCCAGCACCATGGGGACTAGCGGTTACAATGAGCAGTTCTTC. Its translation is CASTMGTSGYNEQFF.

This chain joins TRBV9 and TRBJ2-3; 15 nucleotides line up with TRBD2. The ends lost 3 bases at V and 0 bases at J; junction bases unmatched: 11. The germline V gene has CDR1 SGDLS and CDR2 YYNGEE. The CDR3 has 20 amino acids. CDR3 DNA sequence: TGTGCCAGCAGCGCCGGACACGGACTAGCGGGGGGGACTAGCACAGATACGCAGTATTTT. Residues: CASSAGHGLAGGTSTDTQYF. The complete variable domain, with remaining parts taken from reference TRBV9 and TRBJ2-3, reads DSGVTQTPKHLITATGQRVTLRCSPRSGDLSVYWYQQSLDQGLQFLIQYYNGEERAKGNILERFSAQQFPDLHSELNLSSLELGDSALYFCASSAGHGLAGGTSTDTQYFGPGTRLTVL.

This chain connects TRBV28 to TRBJ1-4; 7 bases match TRBD1. CDR1 and CDR2 (germline): MDHEN, SYDVKM. V lost 3 bases to trimming and J lost 5 bases; unmatched junction nucleotides: 6. The CDR3 is made up of 15 amino acids. CDR3 sequence (DNA): TGTGCCAGCAGTTTTCGGTCCAGGGGGAATGAAAAACTGTTTTTT. Translated: CASSFRSRGNEKLFF.

V and J are TRBV29-1 and TRBJ1-4, with a tentative D call TRBD1 (5 bases). V was shortened by 4 bases and J by 7 bases, with 10 bases between the two germline ends. The CDR3 has 12 residues. Germline assignment: CDR1 SQVTM and CDR2 ANQGSEA. This CDR3 is CSVGRGGEKLFF. The CDR3 DNA follows: TGCAGCGTTGGTAGGGGAGGTGAAAAACTGTTTTTT. The full variable domain, in which reference TRBV29-1 and TRBJ1-4 provide the parts outside the CDR3, is SAVISQKPSRDICQRGTSLTIQCQVDSQVTMMFWYRQQPGQSLTLIATANQGSEATYESGFVIDKFPISRPNLTFSTLTVSNMSPEDSSIYLCSVGRGGEKLFFGSGTQLSVL.

The V call is TRBV4-1, the J call TRBJ1-2, with D perhaps matching TRBD1 (6 bases). From germline, CDR1 is MGHRA and CDR2 YSYEKL. The CDR3 runs to 15 residues. Trimming left V 4 bases short and J 3 bases short, with 15 bases between. CDR3 residues: CASSPGGAWDYGYTF. As DNA, the CDR3 is TGCGCCAGCAGCCCTGGGGGGGCGTGGGACTATGGCTACACCTTC.

V and J are TRBV28 and TRBJ2-2, with a weak D call TRBD2 (6 bases). The CDR3 is 12 residues long. Trimming pared 8 bases from V and 8 bases from J, leaving 12 bases between. The germline V gene has CDR1 MDHEN and CDR2 SYDVKM. CDR3 sequence: CASEKGRGELFF. The CDR3 nucleotides are TGTGCCAGCGAAAAGGGGAGGGGGGAGCTGTTTTTT. Using reference TRBV28 and TRBJ2-2 for the parts outside the CDR3, the full variable domain is DVKVTQSSRYLVKRTGEKVFLECVQDMDHENMFWYRQDPGLGLRLIYFSYDVKMKEKGDIPEGYSVSREKKERFSLILESASTNQTSMYLCASEKGRGELFFGEGSRLTVL.

The chain links TRBV28 to TRBJ1-5; D is possibly TRBD1 (6 bases). V shed 7 bases and J shed 2 bases, with 18 bases lying between them. The CDR3 is 16 residues long. Germline loops: CDR1 MDHEN, CDR2 SYDVKM. CDR3 loop: CASKQGGGLGNQPQHF. As DNA, the CDR3 is TGTGCCAGCAAACAAGGGGGGGGCCTGGGCAATCAGCCCCAGCATTTT.

The gene calls are TRBV9 and TRBJ1-1; no definite D call. The CDR3 length is 15 residues. The ends were cut back, 0 bases at V and 4 bases at J, with 13 bases in the middle. Per germline, CDR1 SGDLS and CDR2 YYNGEE. The CDR3 region has the DNA TGTGCCAGCAGCGTAGGGCCCGGGGAGGCCACTGAAGCTTTCTTT. Amino acid sequence: CASSVGPGEATEAFF.

For this clone: This same CDR3 is encoded by further DNA sequences in the sample. The chain uses TRBV28 and TRBJ1-6; D unresolved. V lost 3 bases and J 6 bases, leaving 9 bases between the germline ends. Germline CDR1 is MDHEN and CDR2 is SYDVKM. The CDR3 totals 14 residues. In DNA form, the CDR3 reads TGTGCCAGCAGTTTTGCAGGCCTTAATTCACCCCTCCACTTT. Its protein product is CASSFAGLNSPLHF.

The chain recombines TRBV5-1 with TRBJ2-7; TRBD1 aligns across 9 bases. The ends lost 4 bases at V and 2 bases at J; junction bases unmatched: 13. Germline V gives CDR1 SGHRS, CDR2 YFSETQ. This CDR3 has 17 residues. CDR3 amino acids: CASSATGGSVGAYEQYF. CDR3 bases: TGCGCCAGCAGCGCGACAGGGGGATCGGTGGGGGCCTACGAGCAGTACTTC.

The rearrangement uses TRBV5-1 and TRBJ1-1; D not certain. The CDR3 covers 14 residues. Trimming stripped 0 bases from V and 3 bases from J, with 9 bases between. Germline values: CDR1 SGHRS, CDR2 YFSETQ. The CDR3 reads CASSLVEVDTEAFF. The CDR3 DNA sequence: TGCGCCAGCAGCTTGGTGGAGGTTGACACTGAAGCTTTCTTT.

The chain carries TRBV5-1 and TRBJ2-4, with D hard to call. Germline V gives CDR1 SGHRS, CDR2 YFSETQ. The CDR3 has 12 amino acids. V shed 3 bases and J shed 8 bases, with 9 bases lying between them. The CDR3 coding sequence is TGCGCCAGCAGCTCATCTTTAGACATTCAGTACTTC. Amino acids: CASSSSLDIQYF.

In DNA form, the CDR3 reads TGTGCCACCAGCAGAGCCCGGACAGCGCGGGACTATGGCTACACCTTC. Encoded protein: CATSRARTARDYGYTF. V usage is TRBV15 and J usage is TRBJ1-2, with D perhaps matching TRBD1 (6 bases). This CDR3 spans 16 amino acids. The V end was cut by 1 base, the J end by 3 bases, with 15 bases between. Germline CDR1 is LNHNV and CDR2 is YYDKDF (reference sequence).

The rearrangement links TRBV6-5 to TRBJ2-7; D might be TRBD2 (6 bases). Germline V gene sequence: CDR1 MNHEY, CDR2 SVGAGI. The CDR3 extends over 13 amino acids. Trimming took 6 bases from V and 2 from J, leaving 11 bases between them. CDR3 residues: CASSRGTTYEQYF. In nucleotides, the CDR3 is TGTGCCAGCAGCCGCGGGACCACCTACGAGCAGTACTTC.

This chain links TRBV7-8 with TRBJ2-1; 10 positions match TRBD2. CDR1 is SGHVS, CDR2 FQNEAQ, per germline. J was trimmed by 4 bases and V by 5 bases; bases with no gene match: 5. This CDR3 region has 15 residues. CDR3 residues: CASSPAGGNYNEQFF. CDR3 nucleotide sequence: TGTGCCAGCAGCCCAGCGGGGGGGAATTACAATGAGCAGTTCTTC.

The chain links TRBV19 to TRBJ2-7; perhaps TRBD2 as D (5 bases). Trimming stripped 5 bases from V and 0 bases from J, with 26 bases between. The CDR3 has 19 residues. The V gene's germline CDR1 is LNHDA and CDR2 SQIVND (reference sequence). DNA for the CDR3: TGTGCCAGTAGTTGGACTTTACCGGGGTTCGAGGGCGACTCCTACGAGCAGTACTTC. Its protein is CASSWTLPGFEGDSYEQYF.

The J gene is TRBJ1-4, the V gene TRBV7-9; 7 bases are a match to TRBD1. CDR3 length: 15 amino acids. The germline CDR1 and CDR2 sequences are SEHNR and FQNEAQ (reference sequence). The J segment lost 3 bases and the V segment lost 0 bases, leaving 1 base of the junction unmatched. For the CDR3, the DNA is TGTGCCAGCAGCTTAGCCGGGACAGCTAATGAAAAACTGTTTTTT. It encodes CASSLAGTANEKLFF. The full variable domain, in which reference TRBV7-9 and TRBJ1-4 provide the parts outside the CDR3, is DTGVSQNPRHKITKRGQNVTFRCDPISEHNRLYWYRQTLGQGPEFLTYFQNEAQLEKSRLLSDRFSAERPKGSFSTLEIQRTEQGDSAMYLCASSLAGTANEKLFFGSGTQLSVL.

This chain uses TRBV28 with TRBJ1-5, with D possibly being TRBD1 (5 bases). V was cut by 6 bases and J by 0 bases, with 12 bases left in between. The CDR3 totals 15 residues. Per germline, CDR1 MDHEN and CDR2 SYDVKM. This CDR3 reads CASSGTKYSNQPQHF. CDR3 DNA sequence: TGTGCCAGCAGCGGGACTAAATATAGCAATCAGCCCCAGCATTTT.

The chain employs TRBV9 and TRBJ2-2; D is possibly TRBD1 (7 bases). V lost 3 bases and J 6 bases, leaving 15 bases between the germline ends. The CDR3 covers 15 residues. Germline V gene sequence: CDR1 SGDLS, CDR2 YYNGEE. Here the CDR3 reads CASSAQGGLAGELFF. The CDR3 region has the DNA TGTGCCAGCAGCGCCCAGGGGGGTTTGGCCGGGGAGCTGTTTTTT.

The V call is TRBV14, the J call TRBJ2-1, with a possible D match to TRBD1 (6 bases). V lost 4 bases, J lost 10 bases, and 8 bases lay in between. In germline, CDR1 is SGHDN, CDR2 FVKESK. The CDR3 is made up of 11 amino acids. In nucleotides, the CDR3 is TGTGCCAGCAGCCTGGACAGAGAGCAGTTCTTC. This translates into CASSLDREQFF. Using reference TRBV14 and TRBJ2-1 for the parts outside the CDR3, the full variable domain is EAGVTQFPSHSVIEKGQTVTLRCDPISGHDNLYWYRRVMGKEIKFLLHFVKESKQDESGMPNNRFLAERTGGTYSTLKVQPAELEDSGVYFCASSLDREQFFGPGTRLTVL.

This chain connects TRBV5-6 to TRBJ1-1; TRBD1 agrees at 7 bases. This CDR3 is 16 amino acids long. Losses at the gene ends were 0 bases for V and 10 bases for J; bases not matched to a gene: 15. The germline V gene encodes CDR1 SGHDT and CDR2 YYEEEE. CDR3 in amino acids: CASSLGASRDSRGAFF. CDR3 in DNA: TGTGCCAGCAGCTTGGGAGCATCCCGGGACAGCCGAGGAGCTTTCTTT.